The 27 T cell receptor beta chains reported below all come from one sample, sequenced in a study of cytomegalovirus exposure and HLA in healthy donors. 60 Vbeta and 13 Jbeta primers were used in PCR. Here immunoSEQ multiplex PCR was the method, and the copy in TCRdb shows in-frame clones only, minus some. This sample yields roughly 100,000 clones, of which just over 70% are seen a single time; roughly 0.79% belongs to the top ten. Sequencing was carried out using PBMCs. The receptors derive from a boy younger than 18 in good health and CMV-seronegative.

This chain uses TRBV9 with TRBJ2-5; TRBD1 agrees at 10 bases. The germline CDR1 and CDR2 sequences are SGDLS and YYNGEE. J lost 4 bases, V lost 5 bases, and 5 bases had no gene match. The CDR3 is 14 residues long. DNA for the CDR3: TGTGCCAGCAGTTTCGGACAGGGGGGAGAGACCCAGTACTTC. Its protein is CASSFGQGGETQYF.

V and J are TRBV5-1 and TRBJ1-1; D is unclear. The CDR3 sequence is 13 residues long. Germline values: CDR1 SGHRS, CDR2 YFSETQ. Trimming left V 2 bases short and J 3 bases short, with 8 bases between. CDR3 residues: CASSFREYTEAFF. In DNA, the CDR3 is TGCGCCAGCAGCTTTCGTGAGTACACTGAAGCTTTCTTT.

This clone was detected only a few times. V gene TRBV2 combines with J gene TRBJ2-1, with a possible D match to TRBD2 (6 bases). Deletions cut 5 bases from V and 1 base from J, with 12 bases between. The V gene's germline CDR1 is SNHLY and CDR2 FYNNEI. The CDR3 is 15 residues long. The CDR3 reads CASSISSVSYNEQFF. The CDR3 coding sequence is TGTGCCAGCAGTATATCTAGCGTTTCCTACAATGAGCAGTTCTTC.

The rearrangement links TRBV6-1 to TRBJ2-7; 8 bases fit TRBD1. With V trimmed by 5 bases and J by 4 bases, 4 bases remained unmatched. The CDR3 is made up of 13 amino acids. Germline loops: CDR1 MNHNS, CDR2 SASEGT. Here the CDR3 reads CASSQGAPYEQYF. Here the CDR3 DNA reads TGTGCCAGCAGTCAGGGGGCGCCGTACGAGCAGTACTTC.

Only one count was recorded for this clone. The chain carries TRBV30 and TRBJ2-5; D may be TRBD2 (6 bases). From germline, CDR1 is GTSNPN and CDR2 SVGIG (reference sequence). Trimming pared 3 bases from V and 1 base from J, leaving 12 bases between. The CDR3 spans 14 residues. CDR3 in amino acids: CAWSRGLLQETQYF. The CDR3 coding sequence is TGTGCCTGGAGCCGGGGACTTCTCCAAGAGACCCAGTACTTC.

The CDR3 region has the DNA TGTGCCAGCAGCCCCCTCGGGGGTCTCGAAGCTTTCTTT. This gives the protein CASSPLGGLEAFF. The rearrangement uses TRBV16 and TRBJ1-1; the D gene is possibly TRBD1 (5 bases). Germline CDR1 reads KGHSY; CDR2 reads FQNENV. V was clipped by 4 bases and J by 8 bases, with 14 bases between them. This CDR3 is 13 amino acids long.

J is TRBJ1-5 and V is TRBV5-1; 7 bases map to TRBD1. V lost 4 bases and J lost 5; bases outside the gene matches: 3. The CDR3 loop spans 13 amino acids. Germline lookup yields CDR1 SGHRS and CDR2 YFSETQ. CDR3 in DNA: TGCGCCAGCAGCATTGACAGGGATCAGCCCCAGCATTTT. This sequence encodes CASSIDRDQPQHF.

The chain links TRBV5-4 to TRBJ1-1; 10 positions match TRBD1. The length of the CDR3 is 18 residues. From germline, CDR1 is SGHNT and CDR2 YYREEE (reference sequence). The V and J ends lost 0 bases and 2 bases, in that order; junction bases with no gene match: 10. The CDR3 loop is CASSLGGPGTGVNTEAFF. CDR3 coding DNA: TGTGCCAGCAGCTTGGGGGGACCCGGGACAGGGGTTAACACTGAAGCTTTCTTT.

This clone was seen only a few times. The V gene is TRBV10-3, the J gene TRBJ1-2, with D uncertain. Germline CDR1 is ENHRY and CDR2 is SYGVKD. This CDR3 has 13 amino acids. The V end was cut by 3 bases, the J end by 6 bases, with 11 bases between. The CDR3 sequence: CAISDAERDGYTF. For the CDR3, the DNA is TGTGCCATCAGTGACGCCGAGCGGGATGGCTACACCTTC.

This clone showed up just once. The CDR3 sequence is CASSTGGWQPQHF. DNA for the CDR3: TGTGCCAGCAGTACAGGGGGCTGGCAGCCCCAGCATTTT. The chain uses TRBV6-5 and TRBJ1-5, with 9 bases matching TRBD1. The trim removed 5 bases at V and 7 bases at J, leaving 3 bases unmatched. CDR1 is MNHEY and CDR2 is SVGAGI in the germline V gene. The CDR3 runs 13 residues.

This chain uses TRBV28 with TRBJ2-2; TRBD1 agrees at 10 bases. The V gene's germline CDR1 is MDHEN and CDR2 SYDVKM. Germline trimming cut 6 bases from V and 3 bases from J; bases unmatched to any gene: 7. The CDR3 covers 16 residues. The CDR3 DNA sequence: TGTGCCAGCAGCCATAGGGACAGGGGATACACCGGGGAGCTGTTTTTT. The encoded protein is CASSHRDRGYTGELFF.

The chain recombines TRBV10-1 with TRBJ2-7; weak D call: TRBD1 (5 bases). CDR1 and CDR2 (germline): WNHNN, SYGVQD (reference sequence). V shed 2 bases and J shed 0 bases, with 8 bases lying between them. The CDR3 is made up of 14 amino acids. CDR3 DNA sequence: TGCGCCAGCAGTGAGACAGGCCGCTCCTACGAGCAGTACTTC. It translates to CASSETGRSYEQYF.

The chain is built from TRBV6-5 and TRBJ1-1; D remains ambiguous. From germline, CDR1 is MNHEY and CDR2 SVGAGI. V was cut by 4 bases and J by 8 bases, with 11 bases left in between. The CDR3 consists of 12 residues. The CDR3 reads CASSSPSTEAFF. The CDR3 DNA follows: TGTGCCAGCAGTTCCCCATCAACAGAAGCTTTCTTT.

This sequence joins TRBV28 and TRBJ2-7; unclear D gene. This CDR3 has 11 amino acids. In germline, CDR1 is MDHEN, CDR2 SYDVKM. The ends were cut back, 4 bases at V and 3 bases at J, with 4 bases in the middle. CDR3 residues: CASSSFYEQYF. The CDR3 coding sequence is TGTGCCAGCAGTTCTTTCTACGAGCAGTACTTC.

The CDR3 reads CASSFGQGHYGYTF. In nucleotides, the CDR3 is TGTGCCAGCAGCTTCGGACAGGGTCACTATGGCTACACCTTC. The chain joins TRBV7-9 to TRBJ1-2, with 8 bases identical to TRBD1. The trim removed 3 bases at V and 3 bases at J, leaving 3 bases unmatched. Looked up from germline, CDR1 is SEHNR and CDR2 is FQNEAQ (reference sequence). The CDR3 is 14 residues long.

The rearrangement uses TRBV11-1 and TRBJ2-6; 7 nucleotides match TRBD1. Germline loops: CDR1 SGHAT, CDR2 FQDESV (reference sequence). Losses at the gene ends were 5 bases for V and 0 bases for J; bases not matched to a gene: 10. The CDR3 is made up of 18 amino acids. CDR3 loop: CASSPREGGGSGANVLTF. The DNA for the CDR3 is TGTGCCAGCAGCCCCCGAGAAGGGGGCGGCTCTGGGGCCAACGTCCTGACTTTC.

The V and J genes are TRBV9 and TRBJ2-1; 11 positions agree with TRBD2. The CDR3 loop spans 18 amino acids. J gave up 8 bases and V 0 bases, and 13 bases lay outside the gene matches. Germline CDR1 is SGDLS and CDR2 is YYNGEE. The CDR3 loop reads CASSVVDSGRARPDEQFF. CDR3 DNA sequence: TGTGCCAGCAGCGTAGTAGATAGCGGGAGGGCCCGTCCTGATGAGCAGTTCTTC.

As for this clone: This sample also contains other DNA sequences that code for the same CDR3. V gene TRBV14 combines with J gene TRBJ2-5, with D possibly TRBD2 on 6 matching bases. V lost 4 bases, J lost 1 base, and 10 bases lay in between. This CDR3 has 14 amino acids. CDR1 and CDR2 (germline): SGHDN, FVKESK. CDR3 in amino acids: CASSLGGTQETQYF. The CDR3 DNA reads TGTGCCAGCAGCCTCGGGGGAACCCAAGAGACCCAGTACTTC.

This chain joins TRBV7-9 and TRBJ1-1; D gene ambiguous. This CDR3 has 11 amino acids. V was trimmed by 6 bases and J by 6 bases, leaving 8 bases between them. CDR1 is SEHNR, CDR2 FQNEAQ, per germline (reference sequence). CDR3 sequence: CASSISSEAFF. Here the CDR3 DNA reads TGTGCCAGCAGTATCAGTTCTGAAGCTTTCTTT.

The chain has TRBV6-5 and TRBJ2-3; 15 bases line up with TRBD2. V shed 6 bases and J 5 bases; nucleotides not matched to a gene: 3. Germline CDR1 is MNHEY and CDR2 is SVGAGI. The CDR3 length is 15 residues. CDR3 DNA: TGTGCCAGCAGCCCGGGACTAGCGGGAGGAGATACGCAGTATTTT. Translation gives CASSPGLAGGDTQYF.

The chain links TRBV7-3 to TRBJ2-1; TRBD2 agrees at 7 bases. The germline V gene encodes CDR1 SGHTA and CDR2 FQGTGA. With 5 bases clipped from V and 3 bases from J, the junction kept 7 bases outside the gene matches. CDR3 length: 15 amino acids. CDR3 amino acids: CASSRRPSGYNEQFF. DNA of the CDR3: TGTGCCAGCAGCCGAAGGCCTAGCGGCTACAATGAGCAGTTCTTC.

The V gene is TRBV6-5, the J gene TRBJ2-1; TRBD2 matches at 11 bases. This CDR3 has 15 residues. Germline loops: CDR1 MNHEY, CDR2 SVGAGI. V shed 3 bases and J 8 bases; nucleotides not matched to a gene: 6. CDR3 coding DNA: TGTGCCAGCAGTTATCCGACTAGCGGGATTCATGAGCAGTTCTTC. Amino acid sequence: CASSYPTSGIHEQFF.

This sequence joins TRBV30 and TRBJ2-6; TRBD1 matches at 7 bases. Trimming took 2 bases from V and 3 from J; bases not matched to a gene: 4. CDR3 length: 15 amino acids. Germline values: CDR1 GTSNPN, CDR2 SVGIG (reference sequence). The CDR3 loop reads CAWSSRGLGANVLTF. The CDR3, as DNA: TGTGCCTGGAGTTCAAGGGGGCTTGGGGCCAACGTCCTGACTTTC.

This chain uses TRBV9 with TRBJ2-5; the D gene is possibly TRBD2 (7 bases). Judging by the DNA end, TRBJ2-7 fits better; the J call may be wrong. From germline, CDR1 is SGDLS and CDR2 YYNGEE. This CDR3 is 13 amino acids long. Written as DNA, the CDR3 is TGTGCCAGCAGCGTAGGGGGGGGCCACGAGCAGTACTTC. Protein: CASSVGGGHEQYF.

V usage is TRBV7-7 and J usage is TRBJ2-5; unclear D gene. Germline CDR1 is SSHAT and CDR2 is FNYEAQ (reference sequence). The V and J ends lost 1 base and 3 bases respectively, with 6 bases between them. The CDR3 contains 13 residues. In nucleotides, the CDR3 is TGTGCCAGCAGCTTAGGCCTAAAAGAGACCCAGTACTTC. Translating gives CASSLGLKETQYF.

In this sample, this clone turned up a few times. CDR3 nucleotides: TGTGCCAGCAGTCTCCGGAACAGGGGCGGTCAGCCCCAGCATTTT. It translates to CASSLRNRGGQPQHF. The chain links TRBV28 to TRBJ1-5, with TRBD1 identical over 7 bases. With 5 bases clipped from V and 6 bases from J, the junction kept 10 bases outside the gene matches. Germline V lookup: CDR1 MDHEN, CDR2 SYDVKM. The CDR3 is made up of 15 amino acids.

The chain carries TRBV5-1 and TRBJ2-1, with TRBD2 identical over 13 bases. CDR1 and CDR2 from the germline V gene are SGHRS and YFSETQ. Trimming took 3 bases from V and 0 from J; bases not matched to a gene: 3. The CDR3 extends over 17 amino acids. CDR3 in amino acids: CASSWGLAGNSYNEQFF. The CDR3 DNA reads TGCGCCAGCAGCTGGGGACTAGCGGGGAACTCCTACAATGAGCAGTTCTTC.